The clone carrying this T cell receptor (beta chain) was observed a few times. Its antigen remains unknown. Germline V gene sequence: CDR1 SGHAT, CDR2 FQNNGV. Trimming stripped 0 bases from V and 0 bases from J, with 12 bases between. This CDR3 has 16 amino acids. The data were obtained in a study of early T cells in non-severe SARS-CoV-2 infection. MiXCR, applied by TCRdb to the 5' RACE reads, yields one record per CDR3 protein. The data show around 80,000 distinct CDR3 sequences, approximately 13% seen once. General study results and limits: Database matching using VDJdb favored anti-spike CD8 responses, with private and CD4 specificities left missing.

This sequence was found in an adult who was a healthcare worker with PCR-confirmed SARS-CoV-2 infection or an uninfected control (not recorded which). Sequenced sample: whole blood. The chain is built from TRBV11-2 and TRBJ2-7; maybe TRBD2 (6 bases). In DNA form, the CDR3 reads TGTGCCAGCAGCTTAGACGTCGTAGCGGCCTCCTACGAGCAGTACTTC. It translates to CASSLDVVAASYEQYF. Full variable domain (remainder filled in from reference TRBV11-2 and TRBJ2-7): EAGVAQSPRYKIIEKRQSVAFWCNPISGHATLYWYQQILGQGPKLLIQFQNNGVVDDSQLPKDRFSAERLKGVDSTLKIQPAKLEDSAVYLCASSLDVVAASYEQYFGPGTRLTVT.